These 8 T cell receptor beta chains were sequenced from one sample in a study of T-cell reconstitution after alpha-beta-depleted transplantation in children (dated by TCRdb to about 2016). Library preparation was by PCR. The instrument was an Illumina HiSeq 2500. To normalize quantification of the TCRbeta repertoire, the TCR libraries were built with molecular barcoding that relied on unique molecular identifiers. Through fastp at Q25 and MiXCR, TCRdb rebuilt clones from the public reads, retaining in-frame beta chains. Rows with a matching CDR3 protein are joined into one entry that keeps the most common DNA and genes. In all, the sample holds 300,000 to 400,000 distinct CDR3 sequences, and about an eighth of those were seen once. Jointly, the top ten make up 3.5% to 4.5% of the sample. The sample in question was PBMCs, obtained from the stem cell graft. The receptors derive from a human donor who donated a stem cell graft to a child with Fanconi anemia.

This clonotype was counted many times. The chain carries TRBV12-3 or TRBV12-4 and TRBJ1-5; TRBD1 agrees at 8 bases. The CDR3 consists of 14 residues. J gave up 5 bases and V 5 bases, and 5 bases lay outside the gene matches. The CDR3 protein is CASSPSRGHQPQHF. CDR3 in DNA: TGTGCCAGCAGTCCGAGCAGGGGGCATCAGCCCCAGCATTTT.

The sample holds a few counts of this clonotype. The V gene is TRBV4-2, the J gene TRBJ2-5, with 7 positions matching TRBD1. This CDR3 comprises 17 residues. The germline CDR1 and CDR2 sequences are LGHNA and YNFKEQ. V dropped 0 bases and J dropped 2; count of bases not matched to a gene: 9. The CDR3 loop is CASSQDQTGREQETQYF. The CDR3 region has the DNA TGTGCCAGCAGCCAAGATCAGACAGGGAGAGAGCAAGAGACCCAGTACTTC.

This clonotype was detected only a few times. The chain recombines TRBV20-1 with TRBJ2-1; a possible D gene is TRBD2 (5 bases). The V end lost 1 base, the J end lost 9 bases, and 13 bases lay between the germline ends. CDR3 length equals 13 residues. The germline gives CDR1 DFQATT, CDR2 SNEGSKA (reference sequence). CDR3: CSARGRSLGEQFF. The CDR3 region has the DNA TGCAGTGCTAGAGGGAGGAGTTTGGGTGAGCAGTTCTTC.

This chain joins TRBV20-1 and TRBJ2-1; TRBD1 or TRBD2 may be the D gene (6 bases each). Trimming stripped 3 bases from V and 0 bases from J, with 15 bases between. The CDR3 runs to 16 residues. Germline V CDR1 and CDR2: DFQATT, SNEGSKA (reference sequence). CDR3: CSARAGGGSSYNEQFF. In DNA, the CDR3 is TGCAGTGCTAGGGCAGGAGGGGGGAGCTCCTACAATGAGCAGTTCTTC.

In this sample, this clonotype turned up a few times. The V and J genes are TRBV3-1 and TRBJ2-4; TRBD2 is a possible D gene (5 bases). The V end was cut by 1 base, the J end by 12 bases, with 16 bases between. The CDR3 runs 14 residues. Looked up from germline, CDR1 is LGHDT and CDR2 is YNNKEL (reference sequence). As DNA, the CDR3 is TGTGCCAGCAGCCAAGGGTGGCGACTGGAGGCTCAGTACTTC. It encodes CASSQGWRLEAQYF.

This clonotype was observed a few times. This chain connects TRBV14 to TRBJ2-5, with no clear D. V was shortened by 1 base and J by 4 bases, with 1 base between the two germline ends. CDR3 size: 11 residues. The germline gives CDR1 SGHDN, CDR2 FVKESK. CDR3 region: CASSQAETQYF. The CDR3 nucleotides read TGTGCCAGCAGCCAAGCAGAGACCCAGTACTTC.

This sequence joins TRBV5-1 and TRBJ1-1; D possibly corresponds to TRBD1 (5 bases). This CDR3 comprises 13 residues. Germline assignment: CDR1 SGHRS and CDR2 YFSETQ. Trimming cost V 6 bases and J 3 bases, with 12 bases left between them. The DNA of the CDR3 is TGCGCCAGCACGGGGTCGGGGGACACTGAAGCTTTCTTT. It is translated as CASTGSGDTEAFF.

Many counts were recorded for this clonotype. The chain joins TRBV7-9 to TRBJ2-1; tentative D call: TRBD2 (6 bases). CDR1 and CDR2 from the germline V gene are SEHNR and FQNEAQ (reference sequence). The CDR3 spans 15 residues. V was cut by 5 bases and J by 1 base, with 12 bases left in between. In DNA, the CDR3 is TGTGCCAGCAGCAAAACGGGGGTATCCTACAATGAGCAGTTCTTC. Amino acid sequence: CASSKTGVSYNEQFF. Drawing the rest from reference TRBV7-9 and TRBJ2-1, the complete variable domain is DTGVSQNPRHKITKRGQNVTFRCDPISEHNRLYWYRQTLGQGPEFLTYFQNEAQLEKSRLLSDRFSAERPKGSFSTLEIQRTEQGDSAMYLCASSKTGVSYNEQFFGPGTRLTVL.